This T cell receptor beta chain is from a study of memory CD4+ T cells and cytomegalovirus serostatus. Using immunoSEQ multiplex PCR, the repertoire was profiled, and TCRdb retains in-frame clones only, with some absent. The repertoire has fewer than 50,000 clones, around 80% of them found once; the top ten carry under 7.5%. Per the germline V gene, CDR1 is LGHNA and CDR2 is YSLEER. V was clipped by 3 bases and J by 4 bases; unmatched bases: 10. CDR3 length: 19 amino acids. Findings and limits, study-wide: Of 150 to 200 reported CMV TCRbeta sequences, under 70 were found in memory CD4+ repertoires. The CMV-associated TCR signature appears largely within the CD4+ memory repertoire.

This clone was seen a single time. The antigen remains undetermined. The sort gate was single viable CD3+CD4+CD8-CD45RO+ cells for memory CD4+ T cells. Serum IgG to CMV pp150, pp28, p38 and p52 defined serostatus. After thawing, CD4+ T cells were positively selected. This receptor was obtained from an adult in good health and CMV-seronegative. Sequencing was carried out using memory CD4+ T cells from blood. The V and J genes are TRBV4-3 and TRBJ2-2; 14 bases are shared with TRBD2. CDR3 loop: CASSHSGLAGGPGTGELFF. In nucleotides, the CDR3 is TGCGCCAGCAGCCACTCAGGACTAGCGGGAGGTCCCGGCACCGGGGAGCTGTTTTTT.